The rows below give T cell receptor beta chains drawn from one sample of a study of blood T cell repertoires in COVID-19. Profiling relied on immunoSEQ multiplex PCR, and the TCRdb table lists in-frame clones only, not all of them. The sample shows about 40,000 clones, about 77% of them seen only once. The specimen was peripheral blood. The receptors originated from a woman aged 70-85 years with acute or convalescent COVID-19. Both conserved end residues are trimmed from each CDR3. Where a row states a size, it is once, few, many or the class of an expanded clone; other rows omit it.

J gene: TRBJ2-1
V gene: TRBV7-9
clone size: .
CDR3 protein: ASSLAATGGYNEQF

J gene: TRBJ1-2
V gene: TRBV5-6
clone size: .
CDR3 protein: ASSLAGFVYGYT

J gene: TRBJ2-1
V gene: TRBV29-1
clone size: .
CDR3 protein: SVGGSGTSWEQF

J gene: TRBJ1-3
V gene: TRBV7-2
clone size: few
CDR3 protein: ASNPGGLGNTIY

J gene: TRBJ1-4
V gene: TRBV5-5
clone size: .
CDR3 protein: ASSLGDRGEKLF

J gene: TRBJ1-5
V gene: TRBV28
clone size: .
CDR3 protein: ATQRGRDYQPQH

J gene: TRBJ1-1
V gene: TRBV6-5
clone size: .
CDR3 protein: ASSYDRVNTEAF

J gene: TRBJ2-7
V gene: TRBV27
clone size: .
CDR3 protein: ASSLSFTGGYEQY

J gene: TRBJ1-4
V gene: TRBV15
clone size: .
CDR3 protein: ATAQGAREKLF

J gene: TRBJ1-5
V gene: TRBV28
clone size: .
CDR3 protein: ASSLRGQPQH

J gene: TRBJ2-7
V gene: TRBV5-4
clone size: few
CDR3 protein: ASSLGPTSAPSSYEQY

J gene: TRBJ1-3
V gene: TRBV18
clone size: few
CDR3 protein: ASSPPGVAGNTIY

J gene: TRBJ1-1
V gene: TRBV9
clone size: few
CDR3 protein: ASSVKGADTEAF

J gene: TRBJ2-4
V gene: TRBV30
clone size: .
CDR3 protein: AVVITGNIQY